The 23 T cell receptor beta chains below come from one sample, sequenced in a study of blood T cell repertoires in COVID-19. Method: immunoSEQ multiplex PCR; TCRdb's copy keeps in-frame clones and lacks some. The table lists 35,000 to 45,000 clones, around nine tenths of them singletons, with roughly a tenth in the top ten. The specimen sequenced was peripheral blood. The receptor source for this set is a human donor in a cohort sampled during active COVID-19.

The chain couples TRBV24-1 to TRBJ2-3; D perhaps matches TRBD1 (5 bases). CDR1 and CDR2 (germline): KGHDR, SFDVKD. Trimming shortened V by 3 bases and J by 6 bases, and 18 bases separated the two germline ends. The CDR3 spans 16 residues. Here the CDR3 reads CATSDPQGPERDTQYF. The CDR3, as DNA: TGTGCCACCAGTGATCCTCAGGGTCCGGAAAGGGATACGCAGTATTTT.

V is TRBV5-6 and J is TRBJ1-5; D is perhaps TRBD1 (5 bases). Looked up from germline, CDR1 is SGHDT and CDR2 is YYEEEE. The CDR3 has 15 amino acids. Between the trimmed V and J ends, which lost 0 bases and 5 bases, there was a span of 12 bases. The CDR3 sequence is CASSLAGGNDQPQHF. DNA for the CDR3: TGTGCCAGCAGCTTGGCCGGGGGAAATGATCAGCCCCAGCATTTT.

This clone was seen only once. The V gene is TRBV7-6, the J gene TRBJ1-4; 9 bases match TRBD1. Losses at the gene ends were 6 bases for V and 5 bases for J; bases not matched to a gene: 4. Germline loops: CDR1 SGHVS, CDR2 FNYEAQ. This CDR3 region has 14 residues. In DNA, the CDR3 is TGTGCCAGCAGGGGCGGGACAGGGAATGAAAAACTGTTTTTT. Translating it yields CASRGGTGNEKLFF.

V usage is TRBV6-5 and J usage is TRBJ2-3, with 11 bases lining up with TRBD2. This CDR3 contains 15 residues. V dropped 6 bases and J dropped 3; count of bases not matched to a gene: 5. CDR1 is MNHEY, CDR2 SVGAGI, per germline. CDR3 DNA sequence: TGTGCCAGCAGAACTACTAGCGGGAGAACAGATACGCAGTATTTT. Translating it yields CASRTTSGRTDTQYF.

V usage is TRBV7-9 and J usage is TRBJ1-1, with a possible D match to TRBD1 (5 bases). This CDR3 comprises 15 residues. Trimming shortened V by 2 bases and J by 1 base, and 11 bases separated the two germline ends. From germline, CDR1 is SEHNR and CDR2 FQNEAQ (reference sequence). DNA for the CDR3: TGTGCCAGCAGCTTACAGGCAGGGCAGAACACTGAAGCTTTCTTT. Amino acids: CASSLQAGQNTEAFF.

The chain combines TRBV28 with TRBJ1-2; TRBD1 matches 7 bases. With 3 bases clipped from V and 7 bases from J, the junction kept 8 bases outside the gene matches. From germline, CDR1 is MDHEN and CDR2 SYDVKM. The CDR3 sequence is 14 residues long. CDR3 amino acids: CASSLRQGVSGYTF. The DNA of the CDR3 is TGTGCCAGCAGTTTGAGGCAGGGGGTTTCTGGCTACACCTTC.

V is TRBV30 and J is TRBJ1-1, with 7 positions matching TRBD1. This CDR3 region has 14 residues. Germline V lookup: CDR1 GTSNPN, CDR2 SVGIG (reference sequence). V trimming: 0 bases; J trimming: 6 bases; junction bases outside the gene matches: 7. CDR3 residues: CAWSVQGRVAEAFF. CDR3 in DNA: TGTGCCTGGAGTGTACAGGGGCGCGTCGCTGAAGCTTTCTTT.

The gene calls are TRBV15 and TRBJ1-1; 7 bases are shared with TRBD1. Germline V gene data show CDR1 as LNHNV and CDR2 as YYDKDF (reference sequence). After removal of 1 base from V and 5 bases from J, the junction contained 7 bases not matched to a gene. This CDR3 comprises 15 residues. The CDR3 DNA is TGTGCCACCAGCAGAGCGACAGGGTCGGTAACTGAAGCTTTCTTT. It yields the protein CATSRATGSVTEAFF.

This sequence joins TRBV7-2 and TRBJ1-6; D perhaps matches TRBD1 (6 bases). Germline V lookup: CDR1 SGHTA, CDR2 FQGNSA. The CDR3 totals 16 residues. Trimming shortened V by 3 bases and J by 10 bases, and 19 bases separated the two germline ends. The CDR3 region has the DNA TGTGCCAGCAGCTTTGGGCTCAGGGGAAGTGGATCACCCCTCCACTTT. Translating it yields CASSFGLRGSGSPLHF.

The rearrangement links TRBV19 to TRBJ1-2; D possibly corresponds to TRBD1 (6 bases). V was trimmed by 0 bases and J by 8 bases, leaving 13 bases between them. The CDR3 totals 14 residues. CDR1 LNHDA and CDR2 SQIVND come from the germline V gene (reference sequence). The CDR3 bases are TGTGCCAGTAGTATAGATTACACAGGGAACGGCTACACCTTC. It codes for CASSIDYTGNGYTF.

V gene TRBV9 combines with J gene TRBJ2-3, with D possibly matching TRBD2 (6 bases). The CDR3 spans 14 residues. Germline lookup yields CDR1 SGDLS and CDR2 YYNGEE. Trimming removed 2 bases from V and 4 bases from J, with 11 bases in between. CDR3 coding DNA: TGTGCCAGCAGCGTTGCGGGGTGGGCAGATACGCAGTATTTT. Amino acids: CASSVAGWADTQYF.

This chain links TRBV19 with TRBJ1-1; no clear D gene. The V gene lost 1 base and the J gene lost 5 bases, with 11 bases spanning the gap. The CDR3 is made up of 14 amino acids. Germline values: CDR1 LNHDA, CDR2 SQIVND (reference sequence). CDR3 amino acids: CASSIALVGTEAFF. The CDR3 DNA follows: TGTGCCAGTAGTATAGCTCTTGTCGGGACTGAAGCTTTCTTT.

The V gene is TRBV10-2, the J gene TRBJ2-2, with 10 bases identical to TRBD2. The CDR3 has 17 amino acids. With 2 bases clipped from V and 0 bases from J, the junction kept 3 bases outside the gene matches. Looked up from germline, CDR1 is WSHSY and CDR2 is SAAADI. Here the CDR3 reads CASSEASGSANTGELFF. The CDR3 bases are TGCGCCAGCAGTGAGGCTAGCGGGAGCGCGAACACCGGGGAGCTGTTTTTT.

The chain recombines TRBV3-1 (or the pseudogene TRBV3-2) with TRBJ1-2; no reliable D call. Trimming left V 4 bases short and J 0 bases short, with 12 bases between. The length of the CDR3 is 15 residues. The germline V gene encodes CDR1 LGHDT and CDR2 YNNKEL (reference sequence). CDR3 in DNA: TGTGCCAGCAGCCTCGACGGAGTAGCTAACTATGGCTACACCTTC. As protein: CASSLDGVANYGYTF.

The chain combines TRBV12-3 or TRBV12-4 with TRBJ1-3; D not resolved. V shed 4 bases and J shed 0 bases, with 4 bases lying between them. This CDR3 is built from 13 residues. CDR3 in amino acids: CASSSISGNTIYF. Here the CDR3 DNA reads TGTGCCAGCAGTTCCATCTCTGGAAACACCATATATTTT.

The chain uses TRBV28 and TRBJ2-7, with TRBD2 as a possible D gene (5 bases). Per germline, CDR1 MDHEN and CDR2 SYDVKM. The V end lost 7 bases, the J end lost 3 bases, and 10 bases lay between the germline ends. This CDR3 contains 12 residues. In nucleotides, the CDR3 is TGTGCCAGCACCGGGGATCGCTACGAGCAGTACTTC. It translates to CASTGDRYEQYF. The variable domain in full, completed from reference TRBV28 and TRBJ2-7, reads DVKVTQSSRYLVKRTGEKVFLECVQDMDHENMFWYRQDPGLGLRLIYFSYDVKMKEKGDIPEGYSVSREKKERFSLILESASTNQTSMYLCASTGDRYEQYFGPGTRLTVT.

The chain employs TRBV2 and TRBJ2-5; D is unresolved. Trimming left V 7 bases short and J 2 bases short, with 14 bases between. The length of the CDR3 is 14 residues. Germline lookup yields CDR1 SNHLY and CDR2 FYNNEI. The CDR3 nucleotides read TGTGCCAGCACCATACAAAGTCCACAAGAGACCCAGTACTTC. The encoded protein is CASTIQSPQETQYF.

The genes are TRBV7-9 and TRBJ2-7, with 8 positions matching TRBD1. The V and J ends lost 5 bases and 6 bases, in that order; junction bases with no gene match: 3. Germline assignment: CDR1 SEHNR and CDR2 FQNEAQ (reference sequence). The CDR3 loop spans 12 amino acids. The CDR3 sequence: CASSVTGVEQYF. In DNA form, the CDR3 reads TGTGCCAGCAGCGTGACAGGGGTCGAGCAGTACTTC. Using reference TRBV7-9 and TRBJ2-7 for the parts outside the CDR3, the full variable domain is DTGVSQNPRHKITKRGQNVTFRCDPISEHNRLYWYRQTLGQGPEFLTYFQNEAQLEKSRLLSDRFSAERPKGSFSTLEIQRTEQGDSAMYLCASSVTGVEQYFGPGTRLTVT.

This chain connects TRBV27 to TRBJ2-7; 11 positions match TRBD1. V shed 8 bases, J shed 6 bases, and the junction held 3 bases outside the gene matches. CDR1 is MNHEY and CDR2 is SMNVEV in the germline V gene (reference sequence). CDR3 length equals 12 residues. As DNA, the CDR3 is TGTGCCAGCGGGACAGGGGGACGCGAGCAGTACTTC. It yields the protein CASGTGGREQYF.

The chain recombines TRBV5-1 with TRBJ1-4, with a possible D match to TRBD1 (5 bases). The CDR3 length is 14 residues. Germline CDR1 is SGHRS and CDR2 is YFSETQ. With 3 bases removed from V and 3 bases from J, the gap between germline ends came to 9 bases. CDR3 sequence: CASSSTGANEKLFF. CDR3 nucleotide sequence: TGCGCCAGCAGCTCTACGGGGGCTAATGAAAAACTGTTTTTT.

The rearrangement uses TRBV18 and TRBJ2-1; weak D call: TRBD2 (5 bases). Germline V gene sequence: CDR1 KGHSH, CDR2 LQKENI. This CDR3 spans 16 amino acids. The germline V and J ends were trimmed by 3 bases and 10 bases, with 22 bases remaining between them. The CDR3 spells CASSPLERHRGGEQFF. In DNA, the CDR3 is TGTGCCAGCTCACCTCTCGAAAGGCACCGAGGCGGGGAGCAGTTCTTC. Supplemented by reference TRBV18 and TRBJ2-1, the full variable domain reads NAGVMQNPRHLVRRRGQEARLRCSPMKGHSHVYWYRQLPEEGLKFMVYLQKENIIDESGMPKERFSAEFPKEGPSILRIQQVVRGDSAAYFCASSPLERHRGGEQFFGPGTRLTVL.

The chain links TRBV7-8 to TRBJ2-7, with D maybe TRBD2 (5 bases). Trimming removed 1 base from V and 2 bases from J, with 9 bases in between. Germline assignment: CDR1 SGHVS and CDR2 FQNEAQ. The CDR3 loop spans 14 amino acids. CDR3 coding DNA: TGTGCCAGCAGCTTAGACAAGGGAGCCTACGAGCAGTACTTC. It codes for CASSLDKGAYEQYF.

J is TRBJ2-1 and V is TRBV19, with 16 bases identical to TRBD2. V was pared by 5 bases and J by 9 bases, with 10 bases of the junction left unmatched. The germline CDR1 and CDR2 sequences are LNHDA and SQIVND (reference sequence). The CDR3 has 17 residues. CDR3 bases: TGTGCCAGTAGTTTTCTAGGGACTAGCGGGAGGGCCGGTGAGCAGTTCTTC. This gives the protein CASSFLGTSGRAGEQFF.